One TCR beta chain is described in this entry. The data were taken from a study of blood T cell repertoires in COVID-19. CDR3 length: 15 amino acids. With 1 base clipped from V and 4 bases from J, the junction kept 4 bases outside the gene matches. CDR1 and CDR2 (germline): SEHNR, FQNEAQ (reference sequence). Profiled with immunoSEQ multiplex PCR; TCRdb holds only in-frame clones, not every one. This sample has roughly 100,000 clones, with about four fifths found just once. This receptor was identified in a man between 70 and 80 years old with active or convalescent COVID-19. Sample: peripheral blood. The rearrangement joins TRBV7-9 to TRBJ1-5; TRBD1 aligns across 7 bases. This CDR3 reads CASSLGGGGNQPQHF. CDR3 bases: TGTGCCAGCAGCTTAGGAGGGGGCGGTAATCAGCCCCAGCATTTT.